This record looks at one T cell receptor beta chain sequence and its context. This clonotype was seen at least ten times. Its antigen is currently not known. It has no much larger one-base neighbor in the sample; base qualities were not kept. The data belong to a study of T cell repertoires in cytomegalovirus infection (dated by TCRdb to about 2019). About the study as a whole: Recently identified HLA-C-restricted CMV epitopes, whose presentation resists viral immunomodulation, were targeted by peptide stimulations together with well-studied HLA-B-restricted epitopes. Donor HLA type was relevant to the analysis, because carriage of CMV infection together with the matching HLA type was indicated by public TCR beta signatures.

Sequenced using an Illumina HiSeq 1500. The raw public reads went through TCRdb reprocessing: fastp at Q25, MiXCR clone calling, in-frame beta chains kept. Every entry covers one CDR3 protein and lists the most common genes and DNA from its rows. The sample table records 80,000 or so distinct CDR3 sequences; 20% to 30% of these occur just once. Around 50% of the sample is in the top ten clones. Reading the label with the study, this specimen's treatment or condition is: in vitro stimulation with specific CMV peptide epitopes to enrich CMV-specific T cells. Deletion took 2 bases off V and 4 bases off J, with a span of 13 bases between the germline ends. The CDR3 sequence holds 15 residues, the cysteine and phenylalanine included. CDR3 DNA only is kept here, 45 bases in frame from base 1. CDR1 SGHTA and CDR2 FQGTGA were looked up in the germline V gene. On the study overall, not on this receptor specifically: In both this cohort and an independent cohort of under 450 donors, the cumulative frequency of public TCR beta family members distinguished carriers of CMV infection plus the relevant HLA type. In the ex vivo response, HLA-C-restricted CMV-specific TCR beta clonotypes were dominant, and in two of eight donors the single most frequent clonotype came from this HLA-C-restricted group.

The rearranged chain carries TRBV7-3 and TRBJ2-3; matching of 6 bases hints at TRBD1 as the D gene. The receptor was isolated from a human donor in good health (CMV status not recorded). Some clones in this sample may be carry-over from other donors' samples. The source material was CD8+ T cells from cultured PBMCs, sampled from culture after CMV antigen stimulation. The CDR3: CASSLGGGGADTQYF. The nucleotide sequence reads TGTGCCAGCAGCTTAGGTGGGGGCGGCGCAGATACGCAGTATTTT.